This is a list of T cell receptor beta chains from one sample in a study of neurological immune-mediated disorders. TCRdb re-analysed the 5' RACE reads in MiXCR, keeping a single row per CDR3 protein. Here the sample spans 64,000 or so distinct CDR3 sequences, 10% being singletons. Sequencing input: PBMCs. The receptors shown here come from a man younger than 45 in good health. Both conserved end residues are part of each CDR3. Each record gives: D gene, J gene, V gene, clone size, CDR3 protein, CDR3 DNA. D genes are given only for firm matches. Clone sizes are given selectively: once, few, many, or a class where the clone is expanded.

>NA|TRBJ2-1|TRBV4-1|many
CASSQPRDQRNEQFF
TGCGCCAGCAGCCAACCCCGGGACCAACGGAATGAGCAGTTCTTC
>NA|TRBJ2-5|TRBV14|many
CASSRLSGGETQYF
TGTGCCAGCAGTCGGCTTAGCGGCGGAGAGACCCAGTACTTC
>NA|TRBJ1-1|TRBV20-1|many
CSAKDTEAFF
TGCAGTGCCAAGGACACTGAAGCTTTCTTT
>TRBD2|TRBJ2-5|TRBV6-5|many
CASSPGLAGGRETQYF
TGTGCCAGCAGCCCTGGACTAGCGGGAGGGAGAGAGACCCAGTACTTC
>NA|TRBJ2-7|TRBV4-1|many
CASSQDGVSYEQYF
TGCGCCAGCAGCCAAGATGGGGTCTCCTACGAGCAGTACTTC
>TRBD1|TRBJ1-2|TRBV29-1|many
CSVESWGGQGMGYTF
TGCAGCGTTGAAAGCTGGGGCGGACAGGGGATGGGCTACACCTTC
>NA|TRBJ2-1|TRBV20-1|NA
CSTRQVVEQFF
TGCAGTACTCGCCAGGTAGTTGAGCAGTTCTTC
>TRBD2|TRBJ2-1|TRBV20-1|NA
CSAAPQGKAREGLYNEQFF
TGCAGTGCAGCCCCACAGGGAAAGGCGCGGGAGGGCCTTTACAATGAGCAGTTCTTC
>NA|TRBJ2-1|TRBV7-3|NA
CASRAGDSYNEQFF
TGTGCCAGCAGGGCCGGGGACTCCTACAATGAGCAGTTCTTC
>NA|TRBJ1-2|TRBV3-1|many
CASSLGTYGYTF
TGTGCCAGCAGCCTAGGGACCTATGGCTACACCTTC
>TRBD2|TRBJ2-1|TRBV5-1|many
CASSFGLAGVYEQFF
TGCGCCAGCAGCTTCGGACTAGCGGGAGTTTATGAGCAGTTCTTC
>NA|TRBJ2-7|TRBV5-1|many
CASSLVESGDYEQYF
TGCGCCAGCAGCTTGGTTGAGTCAGGGGACTACGAGCAGTACTTC
>NA|TRBJ2-3|TRBV20-1|many
CSASRPDIGSTDTQYF
TGCAGTGCTAGTCGGCCCGACATCGGCAGCACAGATACGCAGTATTTT
>TRBD2|TRBJ2-3|TRBV7-2|many
CASSPPSGTSTDTQYF
TGTGCCAGCAGCCCCCCTAGCGGAACTAGCACAGATACGCAGTATTTT
>TRBD2|TRBJ2-3|TRBV20-1|many
CSAGLAGGPDTQYF
TGCAGTGCTGGACTAGCGGGAGGGCCAGATACGCAGTATTTT
>NA|TRBJ2-6|TRBV12-3/TRBV12-4|many
CASSPTDGGANVLTF
TGTGCCAGCAGTCCTACAGACGGCGGGGCCAACGTCCTGACTTTC
>NA|TRBJ2-7|TRBV7-2|many
CASSLGSYRVNEQYF
TGTGCCAGCAGCTTAGGATCTTACAGGGTCAACGAGCAGTACTTC
>NA|TRBJ1-3|TRBV28|NA
CASSLLSSGNTIYF
TGTGCCAGCAGTTTATTGAGCTCTGGAAACACCATATATTTT
>TRBD1|TRBJ1-1|TRBV20-1|many
CRATGGNTEAFF
TGCAGGGCTACAGGGGGGAACACTGAAGCTTTCTTT
>NA|TRBJ2-1|TRBV4-2|many
CASSQDFSGNSYNEQFF
TGTGCCAGCAGCCAAGATTTTTCAGGGAACTCCTACAATGAGCAGTTCTTC
>NA|TRBJ2-7|TRBV6-1|many
CASSGVTRGEQYF
TGTGCCAGCAGTGGGGTTACGAGGGGCGAGCAGTACTTC
>TRBD1|TRBJ1-2|TRBV29-1|many
CSDLQGAYGYTF
TGCAGCGACCTACAGGGGGCGTATGGCTACACCTTC
>NA|TRBJ2-7|TRBV9|many
CASSVEATRGYEQYF
TGTGCCAGCAGCGTAGAGGCTACTCGAGGCTACGAGCAGTACTTC
>NA|TRBJ1-3|TRBV5-1|many
CASSNSIGNTIYF
TGCGCCAGCAGCAACAGTATCGGAAACACCATATATTTT
>NA|TRBJ2-1|TRBV5-1|many
CASKKDGSYNEQFF
TGCGCCAGCAAGAAGGACGGAAGTTACAATGAGCAGTTCTTC
>TRBD2|TRBJ2-7|TRBV7-2|many
CASSSLSGTSPSYEQYF
TGTGCCAGCAGCTCATTGTCCGGGACTAGCCCTTCCTACGAGCAGTACTTC
>TRBD2|TRBJ2-1|TRBV18|few
CASDSGRAAVHEQFF
TGTGCCAGCGATAGCGGGAGGGCCGCGGTCCATGAGCAGTTCTTC
>NA|TRBJ2-7|TRBV28|NA
CTSSFYRVGGGRPYEQYF
TGTACCAGCAGTTTTTATCGCGTAGGCGGGGGCAGACCCTACGAGCAGTACTTC
>NA|TRBJ2-2|TRBV20-1|many
CSAKIQGNTGELFF
TGCAGTGCCAAAATTCAGGGAAACACCGGGGAGCTGTTTTTT
>NA|TRBJ2-5|TRBV5-6|many
CASSSRNQETQYF
TGTGCCAGCAGCTCGAGAAATCAGGAGACCCAGTACTTC
>NA|TRBJ2-3|TRBV11-1|many
CASSLVGPTDTQYF
TGTGCCAGCAGCTTAGTTGGGCCCACAGATACGCAGTATTTT